This TCR beta chain was captured by sequencing in a study of blood T cell repertoires in COVID-19. Study-level information: Whether acute or convalescent, the COVID-19 samples came from the United States, Italy and Spain. From T cells, B-cell-depleted T cells, or PBMCs came the material, which was cDNA or gDNA.

The CDR3 contains 14 residues. The V end lost 5 bases, the J end lost 8 bases, and 16 bases lay between the germline ends. Germline V gene data show CDR1 as SEHNR and CDR2 as FQNEAQ (reference sequence). Per the study methods: Reference gene primer amplification gave estimated nucleated cell counts. Sequencing used immunoSEQ multiplex PCR; TCRdb keeps in-frame clones, though not all of them. Clone size and the V and J calls come from that table; the DNA yielded D and trimming. Among 100,000 or so clones, 81% were seen once, and the ten largest hold 30% to 45%. This receptor was obtained from an older man with acute or convalescent COVID-19. The chain is built from TRBV7-9 and TRBJ2-1, with a tentative D call TRBD2 (5 bases). Source material: peripheral blood. The CDR3, as DNA: TGTGCCAGCAGCGAGACTACGATTATGCATGAGCAGTTCTTC. Translated: CASSETTIMHEQFF.